The sequence of this TCR beta chain was determined in a study of T cell clonotyping in hematopoietic cell transplantation. Findings of the study overall: Pathologically expanded recipient clonotypes increased progressively from day 30 to day 180 as diversity fell. Higher Inverse Simpson Index values in graft donor and pretransplant recipient predicted broader posttransplant TCR diversity.

The table came from immunoSEQ multiplex PCR; TCRdb's copy has only in-frame clones and leaves some out. Found here are roughly 11,000 clones, 89% of them singletons; the top ten hold roughly 3.5%. About this clone: Its antigen remains unidentified.

Germline CDR1 is GTSNPN and CDR2 is SVGIG (reference sequence). V trimming: 8 bases; J trimming: 0 bases; junction bases outside the gene matches: 14. The CDR3 totals 16 residues. Input material: peripheral blood mononuclear cells. The sequence was collected from a human donor who either received an allogeneic hematopoietic cell transplant for a myeloid malignancy or was a related donor (not recorded which). Some clones in this sample may be carry-over from other donors' samples. The chain couples TRBV30 to TRBJ1-1; 8 bases are shared with TRBD1. CDR3 sequence reads: CALESWDRNLNTEAFF. Written as DNA, the CDR3 is TGTGCCCTAGAGAGTTGGGACAGGAACTTGAACACTGAAGCTTTCTTT.